Below, one T cell receptor (beta chain) is given with its context. Recruited during active infection, patients (from Seattle) were subsequently followed longitudinally. How the authors handled the data: Reference gene primer amplification in the assay estimated nucleated cell counts. TCRdb keeps only in-frame clones here, not all; method: immunoSEQ multiplex PCR. V and J calls and clone size are those listed in that table; D and trimming were worked out from the DNA. Here the sample spans 200,000 to 300,000 clones, more than 85% being singletons. These data are taken from a study of blood T cell repertoires in COVID-19. Turning to the study itself: Spain, Italy and the United States supplied samples that represented acute and convalescent COVID-19. Sample material is recorded as cDNA or gDNA derived from T cells, B-cell-depleted T cells, or PBMCs.

CDR3 length equals 14 residues. CDR1 is KGHDR, CDR2 SFDVKD, per germline. V shed 3 bases and J shed 1 base, with 6 bases lying between them. The sample taken for sequencing was peripheral blood. The rearrangement links TRBV24-1 to TRBJ1-5; D is perhaps TRBD1 (6 bases). This TCR derives from a person aged 18 to 35 with COVID-19, enrolled during active disease. CDR3 in DNA: TGTGCCACCAGTGATACAGGGAGCAATCAGCCCCAGCATTTT. Its protein is CATSDTGSNQPQHF.